One and the same sample provided the 30 T cell receptor beta chains below, sequenced in a study of tumor-infiltrating lymphocytes in oesophageal squamous cell carcinoma. TCRdb re-called the PCR reads with MiXCR, one entry per CDR3 protein. The sample holds roughly 18,000 distinct CDR3 sequences, about 40% seen once. The sample was esophageal tumor tissue. The source of these receptors is a male donor with esophageal squamous cell carcinoma.

V is TRBV7-6 and J is TRBJ1-4, with 7 bases identical to TRBD1. The CDR3 sequence is 15 residues long. Trimming cost V 0 bases and J 4 bases; bases outside gene matches: 2. Germline assignment: CDR1 SGHVS and CDR2 FNYEAQ. Here the CDR3 DNA reads TGTGCCAGCAGCTTAGCGCAGGGGGGTAATGAAAAACTGTTTTTT. Translation gives CASSLAQGGNEKLFF.

Ten or more counts support this clonotype. Because the CDR3's place on the DNA is in doubt, the DNA is left out and the CDR3 is given as listed by TCRdb. V and J are TRBV7-6 and TRBJ2-6; the table's D call, TRBD1, has no DNA check behind it. The CDR3 contains 17 residues when both ends are counted. Germline V gives CDR1 SGHVS, CDR2 FNYEAQ. This chain's CDR3 is CASSLVGGTRLWLHLRF.

The rearrangement joins TRBV7-2 to TRBJ1-1; TRBD1 might be the D (6 bases). CDR1 is SGHTA and CDR2 is FQGNSA in the germline V gene. This CDR3 comprises 15 residues. V lost 5 bases and J 0 bases, leaving 13 bases between the germline ends. The CDR3 here is CASSDYRAMNTEAFF. The CDR3 DNA sequence: TGTGCCAGCAGCGATTACAGGGCCATGAACACTGAAGCTTTCTTT.

In its sample, this clonotype is medium-sized. This chain links TRBV7-3 with TRBJ2-5; 9 bases agree with TRBD2. J lost 5 bases, V lost 2 bases, and 6 bases had no gene match. This CDR3 has 15 amino acids. The germline V gene has CDR1 SGHTA and CDR2 FQGTGA. CDR3 residues: CASSLERGAGETQYF. As DNA, the CDR3 is TGTGCCAGCAGCTTAGAGCGGGGGGCCGGTGAGACCCAGTACTTC.

This clonotype was counted at least ten times. J is TRBJ2-2 and V is TRBV19; 8 nucleotides align to TRBD2. After removal of 4 bases from V and 4 bases from J, the junction contained 2 bases not matched to a gene. The CDR3 sequence is 14 residues long. In germline, CDR1 is LNHDA, CDR2 SQIVND (reference sequence). The CDR3 DNA follows: TGTGCCAGTAGTAGCGGGGGGCCCACCGGGGAGCTGTTTTTT. Translating gives CASSSGGPTGELFF.

There are many counts of this clonotype. For the CDR3, the DNA is TGCGCCAGCAGCCTGTACAAGGGTCGGGACAATGAGCAGTTCTTC. Encoded protein: CASSLYKGRDNEQFF. J is TRBJ2-1 and V is TRBV5-1; D unresolved. Germline V CDR1 and CDR2: SGHRS, YFSETQ. The CDR3 is 15 residues long. V lost 4 bases, J lost 5 bases, and 16 bases lay in between.

This clonotype came up many times. The chain uses TRBV6-1 and TRBJ1-6; D is possibly TRBD1 (5 bases). Trimming removed 6 bases at V and 1 base at J, with 13 bases between. This CDR3 region has 16 residues. Germline CDR1 reads MNHNS; CDR2 reads SASEGT. In DNA form, the CDR3 reads TGTGCCAGCAGAGGTCAGGGAAGGTCCTATAATTCACCCCTCCACTTT. Translated, it gives CASRGQGRSYNSPLHF.

In its sample, this clonotype was seen a few times. The chain joins TRBV7-8 to TRBJ2-4; D may be TRBD1 (5 bases). The better agreement between TRBJ2-7 and the DNA end casts doubt on the J call. The CDR3 has 13 residues. Germline-derived CDR1 and CDR2 are SGHVS and FQNEAQ. CDR3 sequence (DNA): TGTGCCAGCAGCTTACAGGGTACCTACGAGCAGTACTTC. It encodes CASSLQGTYEQYF.

This clonotype appeared once. The chain couples TRBV7-2 to TRBJ2-7; 7 nucleotides agree with TRBD2. The J call is doubtful: the DNA matches TRBJ2-5 better. The CDR3 length is 17 residues. CDR1 is SGHTA, CDR2 FQGNSA, per germline. The CDR3: CASSPDPSGNQGETQYF. The CDR3 DNA reads as TGTGCCAGCAGCCCCGACCCTAGCGGTAATCAGGGAGAGACCCAGTACTTC.

This clonotype was seen at least ten times. The chain is built from TRBV7-2 and TRBJ2-3; a weak D match, TRBD2 (6 bases). The CDR3 extends over 16 amino acids. Trimming removed 3 bases at V and 0 bases at J, with 13 bases between. Looked up from germline, CDR1 is SGHTA and CDR2 is FQGNSA. CDR3 nucleotide sequence: TGTGCCAGCAGCTTGGCGGGGCGAGGTAGCACAGATACGCAGTATTTT. It specifies CASSLAGRGSTDTQYF.

This clonotype was seen more than once but under ten times. This chain uses TRBV28 with TRBJ2-3; D is unresolved. Trimming took off 10 bases at V and 0 bases at J, with 11 bases between the two ends. Looked up from germline, CDR1 is MDHEN and CDR2 is SYDVKM. The CDR3 has 13 residues. Here the CDR3 DNA reads TGTGCCAACCGAGCGAGAAGCACAGATACGCAGTATTTT. Its translation: CANRARSTDTQYF.

The rearrangement joins TRBV7-2 to TRBJ2-2; D gene uncertain. Between the trimmed V and J ends, which lost 5 bases and 6 bases, there was a span of 10 bases. The CDR3 covers 13 residues. Germline V gene data show CDR1 as SGHTA and CDR2 as FQGNSA. The CDR3 coding sequence is TGTGCCAGCAGCCCCGTATCCTCCGGGGAGCTGTTTTTT. Its translation: CASSPVSSGELFF.

Judged by abundance, this clonotype is medium-sized. CDR3 nucleotide sequence: TGTGCCAGCAGTGAAGCACGCGACGCAGGGAGGAACACTGAAGCTTTCTTT. Protein: CASSEARDAGRNTEAFF. The V call is TRBV6-1, the J call TRBJ1-1, with D perhaps matching TRBD1 (5 bases). The CDR3 has 17 amino acids. The germline V gene has CDR1 MNHNS and CDR2 SASEGT. V was cut by 0 bases and J by 1 base, with 15 bases left in between.

The gene calls are TRBV24-1 and TRBJ2-3; TRBD1 aligns across 7 bases. The J call may be in error: the DNA end matches TRBJ1-1 better. This CDR3 contains 13 residues. Germline V gives CDR1 KGHDR, CDR2 SFDVKD. This chain's CDR3 is CATSGQGKTEAFF. CDR3 DNA sequence: TGTGCCACCAGTGGACAGGGAAAGACTGAAGCTTTCTTT.

This clonotype was seen once. One end of the junction fails to match germline, which may point to a read error. The J gene is TRBJ2-7, the V gene TRBV6-1, with 7 bases identical to TRBD1. The CDR3 has 15 residues. Germline V gives CDR1 MNHNS, CDR2 SASEGT. In DNA, the CDR3 is TGTGCCAGCAGTTGGGACAGTCCCCATAATTCACCCCTCCACTTC. Its translation is CASSWDSPHNSPLHF.

This clonotype has a handful of counts. Given a much more abundant clone one base away, this may be a read error. The rearrangement joins TRBV7-9 to TRBJ2-1, with TRBD1 identical over 10 bases. TRBJ2-7 explains the end of the DNA better; the J call may be wrong. The V gene's germline CDR1 is SEHNR and CDR2 FQNEAQ (reference sequence). The CDR3 spans 15 residues. Here the CDR3 DNA reads TGTGCCAGCAGCTCCGGGACAGGGGTCCAGAATGAGCAGTACTTC. This encodes CASSSGTGVQNEQYF.

The table lists this clonotype with many counts. The rearrangement joins TRBV6-6 to TRBJ2-7; D not resolved. Germline V lookup: CDR1 MNHNY, CDR2 SVGAGI (reference sequence). V was pared by 0 bases and J by 2 bases, with 5 bases between. The CDR3 runs 13 residues. CDR3 nucleotides: TGTGCCAGCAGTTACTCGCAGACCTACGAGCAGTACTTC. Translation: CASSYSQTYEQYF.

The genes are TRBV7-8 and TRBJ2-3; 8 bases agree with TRBD2. Germline V gene data show CDR1 as SGHVS and CDR2 as FQNEAQ. J lost 4 bases, V lost 5 bases, and 2 bases had no gene match. The CDR3 totals 13 residues. As DNA, the CDR3 is TGTGCCAGCAGCCTCGGGAGGGCAGATACGCAGTATTTT. This translates into CASSLGRADTQYF.

By sample share, this clonotype is medium-sized. V and J are TRBV11-2 and TRBJ2-5; D may be TRBD1 (6 bases). V was cut by 5 bases and J by 1 base, with 17 bases left in between. The CDR3 has 16 residues. CDR1 is SGHAT and CDR2 is FQNNGV in the germline V gene. CDR3 sequence: CASSPGGSYLQETQYF. CDR3 DNA sequence: TGTGCCAGCAGCCCTGGGGGCAGCTACCTCCAAGAGACCCAGTACTTC.

The chain links TRBV7-2 to TRBJ2-4; D is ambiguous. The DNA end is a closer match to TRBJ2-7, so the J assignment may be wrong. CDR3 length: 13 amino acids. CDR1 and CDR2 from the germline V gene are SGHTA and FQGNSA. CDR3 loop: CASSLAATDEQYF. DNA for the CDR3: TGTGCCAGCAGCTTAGCGGCAACTGACGAGCAGTACTTC.

This clonotype was seen repeatedly, ten times or more. J is TRBJ1-5 and V is TRBV5-1; no reliable D call. Germline-derived CDR1 and CDR2 are SGHRS and YFSETQ. Between the trimmed V and J ends, which lost 0 bases and 4 bases, there was a span of 8 bases. CDR3 length: 14 residues. The CDR3, as DNA: TGCGCCAGCAGCTTGGGGGTTGCGAATCAGCCCCAGCATTTT. It is translated as CASSLGVANQPQHF.

In the case of this clonotype: A much larger clone differs by one base, so this may be a read error. The chain has TRBV28 and TRBJ2-5, with a weak D call TRBD2 (7 bases). The end of the DNA fits TRBJ2-7 better, so the J call may be wrong. Germline CDR1 MDHEN, CDR2 SYDVKM. The CDR3 runs 14 residues. The CDR3 loop reads CASSLSGGPIEQYF. The CDR3 coding sequence is TGTGCCAGCAGTTTGTCCGGGGGGCCGATCGAGCAGTACTTC.

The chain has TRBV7-9 and TRBJ2-7; D is perhaps TRBD2 (6 bases). V gave up 5 bases and J gave up 8 bases, with 13 bases separating them. Germline V CDR1 and CDR2: SEHNR, FQNEAQ (reference sequence). The CDR3 contains 12 residues. The CDR3: CASSPPRGKQYF. The CDR3 DNA reads as TGTGCCAGCAGCCCCCCCCGGGGGAAGCAGTACTTC.

This chain links TRBV7-9 with TRBJ2-4, with TRBD2 matching over 8 bases. In germline, CDR1 is SEHNR, CDR2 FQNEAQ (reference sequence). V was clipped by 5 bases and J by 13 bases; unmatched bases: 19. This CDR3 region has 16 residues. The CDR3 bases are TGTGCCAGCAGCCCCTCCGGCGGGAGGTTGGTGGATGAGCAGTACTTC. Amino acids: CASSPSGGRLVDEQYF. The full variable domain, completed using reference TRBV7-9 and TRBJ2-4, is DTGVSQNPRHKITKRGQNVTFRCDPISEHNRLYWYRQTLGQGPEFLTYFQNEAQLEKSRLLSDRFSAERPKGSFSTLEIQRTEQGDSAMYLCASSPSGGRLVDEQYFGAGTRLSVL.

This clonotype was counted at least ten times. V usage is TRBV10-3 and J usage is TRBJ2-5, with 14 nucleotides matching TRBD2. The V and J ends lost 3 bases and 4 bases, in that order; junction bases with no gene match: 13. CDR1 and CDR2 (germline): ENHRY, SYGVKD. The CDR3 is 19 residues long. The CDR3 coding sequence is TGTGCCATCAGTGACTTTCCGACTAGCGGGAGGGGGGGGGCAGAGACCCAGTACTTC. This translates into CAISDFPTSGRGGAETQYF.

The J gene is TRBJ2-1, the V gene TRBV20-1; D is unresolved. Trimming removed 3 bases from V and 3 bases from J, with 6 bases in between. The CDR3 has 12 residues. Per germline, CDR1 DFQATT and CDR2 SNEGSKA (reference sequence). The CDR3 nucleotides are TGCAGTGCTAGGAGCAACTACAATGAGCAGTTCTTC. This encodes CSARSNYNEQFF.

V gene TRBV7-9 combines with J gene TRBJ2-6; D is uncertain. Germline lookup yields CDR1 SEHNR and CDR2 FQNEAQ (reference sequence). V gave up 1 base and J gave up 0 bases, with 7 bases separating them. The CDR3 runs 16 residues. In nucleotides, the CDR3 is TGTGCCAGCAGCTTAGTCGGGCCCTCTGGGGCCAACGTCCTGACTTTC. Translated: CASSLVGPSGANVLTF.

The CDR3 nucleotides read TGTGCCAGCAGCTTAACGGGCTGGACAGGGGCTAACACCGGGGAGCTGTTTTTT. It encodes CASSLTGWTGANTGELFF. The chain couples TRBV7-3 to TRBJ2-2; 9 bases fit TRBD1. V was clipped by 0 bases and J by 2 bases; unmatched bases: 7. Per germline, CDR1 SGHTA and CDR2 FQGTGA. The CDR3 runs 18 residues.

The rearrangement joins TRBV5-1 to TRBJ2-7; D call uncertain. The J call may be faulty, since TRBJ2-5 better matches the DNA end. Germline CDR1 is SGHRS and CDR2 is YFSETQ. This CDR3 has 14 residues. CDR3 sequence reads: CASSLRQSQETQYF. DNA of the CDR3: TGCGCCAGCAGCTTGCGGCAGAGCCAAGAGACCCAGTACTTC.

This clonotype was detected ten times or more. The J gene is TRBJ1-5, the V gene TRBV5-6; tentatively, D is TRBD1 (6 bases). V lost 0 bases, J lost 6 bases, and 16 bases lay in between. The CDR3 spans 16 residues. The germline gives CDR1 SGHDT, CDR2 YYEEEE. CDR3 coding DNA: TGTGCCAGCAGCTTGGGCCCCAAAGGCAGGGGTCAGCCCCAGCATTTT. It yields the protein CASSLGPKGRGQPQHF.